The 9 T cell receptor beta chains given below trace back to one sample, sequenced in a study of blood T cell repertoires in COVID-19. Only in-frame clones appear in the TCRdb table, and some are missing; sequencing was by immunoSEQ multiplex PCR. This sample has some 87,000 clones, with 70% to 85% found just once. Sequencing used peripheral blood. These receptors were taken from a human donor in a cohort sampled during active COVID-19.

This chain links TRBV19 with TRBJ1-5; no firm D call. The CDR3 is 13 residues long. Germline V gives CDR1 LNHDA, CDR2 SQIVND (reference sequence). The V end lost 1 base, the J end lost 4 bases, and 5 bases lay between the germline ends. CDR3: CASSIGANQPQHF. The CDR3 nucleotides are TGTGCCAGTAGTATAGGGGCTAATCAGCCCCAGCATTTT.

This clone was recorded a few times. This chain links TRBV2 with TRBJ2-7, with 7 bases matching TRBD2. CDR3 size: 14 residues. In germline, CDR1 is SNHLY, CDR2 FYNNEI. The V gene end was trimmed by 7 bases and the J gene end by 3 bases; junction bases not matched to a gene: 9. The CDR3 DNA reads TGTGCCAGCAACCGACTAGCCCAAGACTACGAGCAGTACTTC. This encodes CASNRLAQDYEQYF. Full variable domain (rest looked up from reference TRBV2 and TRBJ2-7): EPEVTQTPSHQVTQMGQEVILRCVPISNHLYFYWYRQILGQKVEFLVSFYNNEISEKSEIFDDQFSVERPDGSNFTLKIRSTKLEDSAMYFCASNRLAQDYEQYFGPGTRLTVT.

The sample holds a few counts of this clone. J is TRBJ1-2 and V is TRBV27; TRBD1 is a possible D gene (5 bases). The CDR3 is 15 residues long. Germline values: CDR1 MNHEY, CDR2 SMNVEV (reference sequence). The ends were cut back, 2 bases at V and 5 bases at J, with 15 bases in the middle. The DNA of the CDR3 is TGTGCCAGCAGTTTAAAGGGCAGGGTCGGGTATGGCTACACCTTC. Protein: CASSLKGRVGYGYTF.

The chain combines TRBV6-2 or TRBV6-3 with TRBJ2-5; TRBD2 aligns across 9 bases. J was trimmed by 7 bases and V by 6 bases; bases with no gene match: 9. Germline CDR1 reads MNHEY; CDR2 reads SVGEGT. There are 14 residues in the CDR3. The CDR3 is CASSRGGAEGTQYF. The CDR3 coding sequence is TGTGCCAGCAGCCGCGGGGGGGCCGAGGGGACCCAGTACTTC.

This chain uses TRBV29-1 with TRBJ2-7; the match to TRBD2 covers 13 bases. Germline CDR1 reads SQVTM; CDR2 reads ANQGSEA. The CDR3 is 16 amino acids. After removal of 4 bases from V and 1 base from J, the junction contained 7 bases not matched to a gene. CDR3 nucleotide sequence: TGCAGCGTTGTTTCGGGACTAGCGGGAACGTCCTACGAGCAGTACTTC. Its translation: CSVVSGLAGTSYEQYF.

This chain links TRBV10-3 with TRBJ2-1, with 9 bases that match TRBD2. The CDR3 covers 14 residues. From germline, CDR1 is ENHRY and CDR2 SYGVKD. V was pared by 6 bases and J by 8 bases, with 8 bases of the junction left unmatched. The CDR3 sequence: CAISLGPSGDEQFF. DNA for the CDR3: TGTGCCATCAGCCTAGGTCCTAGCGGGGATGAGCAGTTCTTC.

The chain combines TRBV11-2 with TRBJ2-1; 7 nucleotides agree with TRBD2. The CDR3 consists of 15 residues. V gave up 5 bases and J gave up 3 bases; unmatched junction bases: 7. CDR1 and CDR2 from the germline V gene are SGHAT and FQNNGV. The DNA of the CDR3 is TGTGCCAGCAGCCCTCCGGGACTAAGCTACAATGAGCAGTTCTTC. Its protein is CASSPPGLSYNEQFF.

The chain combines TRBV28 with TRBJ1-6; TRBD1 is a possible D gene (5 bases). Deletions cut 7 bases from V and 4 bases from J, with 26 bases between. The CDR3 is 19 residues long. Germline-derived CDR1 and CDR2 are MDHEN and SYDVKM. The CDR3 is CASNAAGTLLIGYNSPLHF. The CDR3 DNA sequence: TGTGCCAGCAATGCGGCCGGGACTCTTCTTATCGGGTATAATTCACCCCTCCACTTT.

The V gene is TRBV29-1, the J gene TRBJ2-1; TRBD2 is a possible D gene (5 bases). CDR3 size: 13 residues. Germline CDR1 reads SQVTM; CDR2 reads ANQGSEA. V lost 6 bases and J lost 4, with 13 bases in between. Here the CDR3 reads CSVISPGYNEQFF. DNA for the CDR3: TGCAGCGTAATTTCTCCGGGATACAATGAGCAGTTCTTC.